This T cell receptor beta chain was identified during a study of T cell responses to AZD1222 COVID-19 vaccine. General study results and limits: Repertoire sampling was restricted to post-peak T cell response timepoints. Of spike-specific TCRs, nearly half reportedly target regions left unmutated in variants.

Sequenced by immunoSEQ multiplex PCR; TCRdb stores in-frame clones only, minus some. There are roughly 150,000 clones in the sample; approximately 87% occur only once, and 8% to 10% lies in the top ten. CDR1 and CDR2 (germline): SGHTA, FQGNSA. This CDR3 region has 14 residues. V was clipped by 2 bases and J by 2 bases, with 10 bases between them. As for this clone: Its specificity is unknown.

This chain links TRBV7-2 with TRBJ2-7, with D uncertain. The sequencing used peripheral blood, collected 28 days after the second AZD1222 dose. This clonotype was sampled from an adult who received the AZD1222 COVID-19 vaccine. In nucleotides, the CDR3 is TGTGCCAGCAGCTTACTGCCTACAGCCTACGAGCAGTACTTC. It yields the protein CASSLLPTAYEQYF.